A single sample is the source of the 16 T cell receptor beta chains below, sequenced in a study of shared clonotypes between healthy human individuals. Libraries were prepared by immunoSEQ multiplex PCR; TCRdb keeps only in-frame clonotypes and omits some of them. The table records fewer than 650,000 clones, 76% of them present only once. The specimen was PBMCs. The receptors stem from a woman between 35 and 50 years old in good health. Some clones in this sample may be carry-over from other donors' samples.

This chain links TRBV21-1 with TRBJ1-6. TRBV21-1 is a known pseudogene. CDR3 length: 15 residues. CDR3 coding DNA: TGTGCCAGCAGCAATACTAGCCAGAATAATTCACCCCTCCACTTT. It codes for CASSNTSQNNSPLHF.

The chain links TRBV5-4 to TRBJ2-3, with 8 nucleotides matching TRBD2. With V trimmed by 0 bases and J by 9 bases, 12 bases remained unmatched. Germline V gene lookup returns CDR1 SGHNT and CDR2 YYREEE (reference sequence). The CDR3 has 16 amino acids. This CDR3 is CASSLAVERERGTQYF. CDR3 in DNA: TGTGCCAGCAGCTTGGCCGTGGAGCGGGAGAGGGGGACGCAGTATTTT.

On this clone: Sequence at one end of the junction differs from germline and may be a read error. This rearrangement joins TRBV7-3 to TRBJ2-1; possibly TRBD2 for D (6 bases). Germline loops: CDR1 SGHTA, CDR2 FQGTGA. The CDR3 totals 15 residues. CDR3 coding DNA: TGTGCCAGCAGCCCAACGGGGACTCGTTACAGTGAGCAGTTCTTC. It codes for CASSPTGTRYSEQFF. The variable domain in full, with the rest retrieved from reference TRBV7-3 and TRBJ2-1, is GAGVSQTPSNKVTEKGKYVELRCDPISGHTALYWYRQSLGQGPEFLIYFQGTGAADDSGLPNDRFFAVRPEGSVSTLKIQRTERGDSAVYLCASSPTGTRYSEQFFGPGTRLTVL.

The genes are TRBV5-4 and TRBJ1-2, with 7 bases fitting TRBD1. CDR3 length: 15 amino acids. V lost 3 bases, J lost 2 bases, and 7 bases stayed unmatched. Germline V gene data show CDR1 as SGHNT and CDR2 as YYREEE (reference sequence). CDR3 DNA: TGTGCCAGCAGCTCGGGACAGCAACCCAACTATGGCTACACCTTC. Its protein product is CASSSGQQPNYGYTF. Based on the CDR3 plus reference TRBV5-4 and TRBJ1-2, the full variable domain is ETGVTQSPTHLIKTRGQQVTLRCSSQSGHNTVSWYQQALGQGPQFIFQYYREEENGRGNFPPRFSGLQFPNYSSELNVNALELDDSALYLCASSSGQQPNYGYTFGSGTRLTVV.

The V and J genes are TRBV28 and TRBJ2-3; TRBD1 aligns across 8 bases. Per germline, CDR1 MDHEN and CDR2 SYDVKM. V shed 4 bases and J 5 bases; nucleotides not matched to a gene: 8. The CDR3 spans 15 residues. The CDR3 region has the DNA TGTGCCAGCAGTTGGACAGGGCCCCAGGGAGATACGCAGTATTTT. Translating gives CASSWTGPQGDTQYF.

As to this clone: Other nucleotide sequences from this sample produce the same CDR3. The chain carries TRBV19 and TRBJ1-1; D unclear. Germline V lookup: CDR1 LNHDA, CDR2 SQIVND (reference sequence). The CDR3 consists of 13 residues. Trimming shortened V by 5 bases and J by 3 bases, and 10 bases separated the two germline ends. The CDR3 reads CASSGLWDTEAFF. In nucleotides, the CDR3 is TGTGCCAGTAGTGGACTATGGGACACTGAAGCTTTCTTT.

This clone was counted a few times. This rearrangement joins TRBV4-2 to TRBJ2-3; 7 nucleotides line up with TRBD2. The CDR3 extends over 15 amino acids. The V gene's germline CDR1 is LGHNA and CDR2 YNFKEQ. With V trimmed by 4 bases and J by 2 bases, 6 bases remained unmatched. In nucleotides, the CDR3 is TGTGCCAGCAGCCCGGGGAGCGGGAACACAGATACGCAGTATTTT. It encodes CASSPGSGNTDTQYF.

The rearrangement uses TRBV9 and TRBJ2-2; D remains unclear. Germline assignment: CDR1 SGDLS and CDR2 YYNGEE. The ends were cut back, 0 bases at V and 2 bases at J, with 11 bases in the middle. The CDR3 has 16 amino acids. DNA for the CDR3: TGTGCCAGCAGCGTAGCTAGGTCGGTAAACACCGGGGAGCTGTTTTTT. Translation gives CASSVARSVNTGELFF.

This clone was counted many times. V gene TRBV6-5 combines with J gene TRBJ2-1; D is possibly TRBD2 (6 bases). Trimming removed 2 bases from V and 10 bases from J, with 15 bases in between. The CDR3 covers 14 residues. Germline-derived CDR1 and CDR2 are MNHEY and SVGAGI. CDR3 in amino acids: CASSYGYSGREQFF. The CDR3 DNA sequence: TGTGCCAGCAGTTACGGTTACTCTGGGAGGGAGCAGTTCTTC.

This chain uses TRBV29-1 with TRBJ1-4; D not certain. Germline lookup yields CDR1 SQVTM and CDR2 ANQGSEA. Trimming removed 6 bases at V and 7 bases at J, with 9 bases between. The CDR3 is 11 residues long. The CDR3 DNA reads as TGCAGCGTCCCCGCGGGTGAAAAACTGTTTTTT. Residues: CSVPAGEKLFF.

As regards this clone: A far bigger clonotype differs at one base, so this is likely a read error. No conserved phenylalanine or tryptophan is present at the end of the CDR3, so a read error is the likely explanation. The chain links TRBV10-3 to TRBJ1-2; a possible D gene is TRBD1 (6 bases). The CDR3 has 13 amino acids. Trimming stripped 5 bases from V and 2 bases from J, with 9 bases between. Germline CDR1 reads ENHRY; CDR2 reads SYGVKD. The CDR3 sequence is CAISSDRNYGYTS. CDR3 coding DNA: TGTGCCATCAGTTCGGACAGAAACTATGGCTACACCTCC.

In this sample, this clone turned up a few times. Other DNA sequences of this sample code for an identical CDR3. V is TRBV5-1 and J is TRBJ2-7, with 9 bases aligning to TRBD2. The junction had 15 bases not matched to a gene; V was cut back by 6 bases and J by 5 bases. From germline, CDR1 is SGHRS and CDR2 YFSETQ. CDR3 length: 16 amino acids. CDR3 bases: TGCGCCAGCAAAACTTATAGCGGGCGGGGGGGCGACGAGCAGTACTTC. It is translated as CASKTYSGRGGDEQYF.

The V call is TRBV10-2, the J call TRBJ1-2; D may be TRBD1 (6 bases). This CDR3 has 13 residues. Per germline, CDR1 WSHSY and CDR2 SAAADI. The V end lost 4 bases, the J end lost 3 bases, and 9 bases lay between the germline ends. CDR3 residues: CASSASGDYGYTF. The CDR3, as DNA: TGCGCCAGCAGTGCTTCAGGGGACTATGGCTACACCTTC.

V and J are TRBV5-6 and TRBJ2-6, with D possibly matching TRBD1 (6 bases). Deletions cut 3 bases from V and 4 bases from J, with 17 bases between. This CDR3 region has 17 residues. Per germline, CDR1 SGHDT and CDR2 YYEEEE. CDR3 nucleotide sequence: TGTGCCAGCAGCTCGGGACACTCCCCTGAGGGGGCCAACGTCCTGACTTTC. It yields the protein CASSSGHSPEGANVLTF.

The chain carries TRBV10-3 and TRBJ2-7; 11 bases map to TRBD2. Germline lookup yields CDR1 ENHRY and CDR2 SYGVKD. The CDR3 extends over 16 amino acids. The V and J ends lost 4 bases and 4 bases, in that order; junction bases with no gene match: 9. Here the CDR3 reads CAISGTTSGRSYEQYF. CDR3 in DNA: TGTGCCATCAGTGGCACTACTAGCGGGAGAAGTTACGAGCAGTACTTC.

This chain links TRBV5-1 with TRBJ2-2; the match to TRBD2 covers 7 bases. Losses at the gene ends were 2 bases for V and 1 base for J; bases not matched to a gene: 5. In germline, CDR1 is SGHRS, CDR2 YFSETQ. The CDR3 totals 16 residues. The CDR3 is CASSFGPSGNTGELFF. CDR3 sequence (DNA): TGCGCCAGCAGCTTCGGGCCTAGCGGGAACACCGGGGAGCTGTTTTTT.